This TCR beta chain was sequenced for a study of technical replicates of blood from a few donors (dated by TCRdb to about 2017). The library was obtained by the immunoSEQ multiplex PCR assay. TCRdb limited this immuneACCESS table to in-frame rearrangements with V and J called. A share of clones is missing; checked studies link under half to unresolved V genes, and the rest is unexplained. The sample includes about 59,000 clones, with about 86% observed a single time. More than 4.5% of the sample goes to the ten largest clones. Remarks on this clone: Which antigen it targets is not known. Per-nucleotide qualities are absent, and no much larger clonotype sits a single base away.

What was sequenced was PBMCs. This sequence originates from a human donor in good health. Some clones in this sample may be carry-over from other donors' samples.

The CDR3 corresponds to CASSIRGLAGATDTQYF. The DNA sequence is as follows: TGTGCCAGTAGTATAAGGGGACTAGCGGGGGCCACAGATACGCAGTATTTT. The chain is made from TRBV19 and TRBJ2-3, and 14 bases in between align with TRBD2. Measured from the cysteine to the phenylalanine, the CDR3 is 17 residues long. Only the CDR3 DNA is retained, 51 bases long and in frame from the first base. Trimming accounts for 2 bases at V and 2 bases at J, while the number of junction bases matched to no gene is 3. The germline V gene (reference sequence) provides CDR1 LNHDA and CDR2 SQIVND.